Listed below are T cell receptor beta chains from one sample, sequenced in a study of CD8 T cells in Susac syndrome. TCRdb passed the immunoSEQ multiplex PCR reads through MiXCR, listing each CDR3 protein once. The table records 150,000 to 180,000 distinct CDR3 sequences, 90% to 95% of them present only once. What was sequenced was CD4+ T cells from PBMCs. These receptors all stem from a human donor with Susac syndrome. CDR3s include the opening cysteine and the closing phenylalanine or tryptophan. A D gene is named only where the DNA matches it firmly. Rows may omit the clone size; those that give it use once, few, many or a size class.

size: once; J: TRBJ2-7; V: TRBV29-1; D: -; length: 16; DNA: TGCAGCGTTAACACCCAGGTGTGGGGGAGCTCCTACGAGCAGTACTTC; CDR3: CSVNTQVWGSSYEQYF
size: -; J: TRBJ1-1; V: TRBV6-2/TRBV6-3; D: -; length: 14; DNA: TGTGCCAGCAGTCCCCACCTCATGAACACTGAAGCTTTCTTT; CDR3: CASSPHLMNTEAFF
size: few; J: TRBJ2-5; V: TRBV7-3; D: -; length: 14; DNA: TGTGCCAGCAGCTTGGAGGGGGCCCGCGAGACCCAGTACTTC; CDR3: CASSLEGARETQYF
size: -; J: TRBJ1-1; V: TRBV6-5; D: -; length: 13; DNA: TGTGCCAGCACCGCCAACGGGAACACTGAAGCTTTCTTT; CDR3: CASTANGNTEAFF
size: -; J: TRBJ2-7; V: TRBV3-1; D: TRBD2; length: 14; DNA: TGTGCCAGCAGCCCTAGCGGGGACGCCTACGAGCAGTACTTC; CDR3: CASSPSGDAYEQYF
size: -; J: TRBJ1-5; V: TRBV6-1; D: -; length: 16; DNA: TGTGCCAGCAGCAGTGAGGGCCCAGGGGTGGGTCAGCCCCAGCATTTT; CDR3: CASSSEGPGVGQPQHF
size: -; J: TRBJ1-5; V: TRBV20-1; D: TRBD1; length: 13; DNA: TGCAGTGTCTCGACAGGGGGCAATCAGCCCCAGCATTTT; CDR3: CSVSTGGNQPQHF
size: -; J: TRBJ1-1; V: TRBV9; D: -; length: 15; DNA: TGTGCCAGCAGCCCTCAAGAGGCGGTGAACACTGAAGCTTTCTTT; CDR3: CASSPQEAVNTEAFF
size: -; J: TRBJ1-2; V: TRBV20-1; D: -; length: 13; DNA: TGCAGTGCTAGAGAGGCCCGGGAATCTGGCTACACCTTC; CDR3: CSAREARESGYTF
size: -; J: TRBJ2-3; V: TRBV29-1; D: -; length: 14; DNA: TGCAGCGTTGTCGGTCTAGCCGGCGCAGATACGCAGTATTTT; CDR3: CSVVGLAGADTQYF
size: -; J: TRBJ1-5; V: TRBV9; D: -; length: 13; DNA: TGTGCCAGCGGAATCGGGGGAAATCAGCCCCAGCATTTT; CDR3: CASGIGGNQPQHF
size: -; J: TRBJ2-1; V: TRBV24-1; D: TRBD2; length: 15; DNA: TGTGCCACCAGTGAGGCTAGCGGGGGCTACAATGAGCAGTTCTTC; CDR3: CATSEASGGYNEQFF
size: once; J: TRBJ1-6; V: TRBV2; D: -; length: 11; DNA: TGTGCCAGCGGACAGAATTCACCCCTCCACTTT; CDR3: CASGQNSPLHF
size: -; J: TRBJ1-2; V: TRBV30; D: -; length: 16; DNA: TGTGCCTGGTCAGCCGCTAGGGAGGGGGTTAACTATGGCTACACCTTC; CDR3: CAWSAAREGVNYGYTF
size: -; J: TRBJ1-2; V: TRBV29-1; D: -; length: 11; DNA: TGCAGCCTGAAGGGAACGGAGGGCTACACCTTC; CDR3: CSLKGTEGYTF
size: -; J: TRBJ2-1; V: TRBV7-2; D: -; length: 14; DNA: TGTGCCAGCAGCTCCCCGAGCTCCTACAATGAGCAGTTCTTC; CDR3: CASSSPSSYNEQFF
size: -; J: TRBJ1-2; V: TRBV3-1; D: -; length: 13; DNA: TGTGCCAGCAGCCATTTGTTAGGGTCCCTCTACACCTTC; CDR3: CASSHLLGSLYTF
size: -; J: TRBJ2-3; V: TRBV20-1; D: -; length: 14; DNA: TGCACGGCTCCGACGGTGGGGAACACAGATACGCAGTATTTT; CDR3: CTAPTVGNTDTQYF
size: once; J: TRBJ1-6; V: TRBV20-1; D: -; length: 14; DNA: TGCAGTGCTAGGATCCCGGCGGATAATTCACCCCTCCACTTT; CDR3: CSARIPADNSPLHF
size: -; J: TRBJ2-2; V: TRBV2; D: TRBD1; length: 14; DNA: TGTGCCAGCAGCGGGACAGGGAATACCGGGGAGCTGTTTTTT; CDR3: CASSGTGNTGELFF
size: -; J: TRBJ2-7; V: TRBV2; D: -; length: 15; DNA: TGTGCCAGCAGGCAAAACCCCGGCGGCTCCTACGAGCAGTACTTC; CDR3: CASRQNPGGSYEQYF
size: once; J: TRBJ2-1; V: TRBV3-1; D: -; length: 13; DNA: TGTGCCAGCAGCCACTCTGGGGGTAATGAGCAGTTCTTC; CDR3: CASSHSGGNEQFF
size: -; J: TRBJ1-2; V: TRBV29-1; D: -; length: 14; DNA: TGCTCCTCGGGGCAGGTTCGAGGGGACTATGGCTACACCTTC; CDR3: CSSGQVRGDYGYTF
size: -; J: TRBJ1-1; V: TRBV12-3/TRBV12-4; D: -; length: 13; DNA: TGTGCCAGCAGTACCGTTGTCCCAACTGAAGCTTTCTTT; CDR3: CASSTVVPTEAFF
size: -; J: TRBJ1-2; V: TRBV7-2; D: -; length: 15; DNA: TGTGCCAGCAGCTTAAGGAACAGCGGTTCCTATGGCTACACCTTC; CDR3: CASSLRNSGSYGYTF
size: once; J: TRBJ2-1; V: TRBV5-4; D: -; length: 12; DNA: TGTGCCAGCGGCCCACTGGACAATGAGCAGTTCTTC; CDR3: CASGPLDNEQFF
size: -; J: TRBJ2-1; V: TRBV20-1; D: TRBD2; length: 13; DNA: TGCAGTGCTGGAACTAGCGTCGGCAATGAGCAGTTCTTC; CDR3: CSAGTSVGNEQFF
size: -; J: TRBJ1-3; V: TRBV3-1; D: -; length: 14; DNA: TGTGCCAGCAGCCTCAGTACCTCTGGAAACACCATATATTTT; CDR3: CASSLSTSGNTIYF
size: -; J: TRBJ1-5; V: TRBV21-1; D: -; length: 14; DNA: TGTGCCAGCAGCAAATGGGCAGGTCATCAGCCCCAGCATTTT; CDR3: CASSKWAGHQPQHF
size: -; J: TRBJ2-3; V: TRBV4-2; D: TRBD2; length: 18; DNA: TGTGCCAGCAGCCAAGACGGCGGGGGGATTAAGAGCACAGATACGCAGTATTTT; CDR3: CASSQDGGGIKSTDTQYF
size: -; J: TRBJ2-2; V: TRBV7-9; D: TRBD1; length: 15; DNA: TGTGCCAGCACCCCCGGGACAGGTCGACCCGGGGAGCTGTTTTTT; CDR3: CASTPGTGRPGELFF
size: -; J: TRBJ1-1; V: TRBV5-6; D: -; length: 13; DNA: TGTGCCAGCACATGGGGGGTGAACACTGAAGCTTTCTTT; CDR3: CASTWGVNTEAFF
size: once; J: TRBJ2-5; V: TRBV20-1; D: -; length: 14; DNA: TGCAGTGCTAGAGTGGCAGGGCCACAAGAGACCCAGTACTTC; CDR3: CSARVAGPQETQYF
size: -; J: TRBJ1-1; V: TRBV18; D: -; length: 11; DNA: TGTGCCAGCTTCGAGGACACTGAAGCTTTCTTT; CDR3: CASFEDTEAFF
size: -; J: TRBJ2-5; V: TRBV14; D: -; length: 16; DNA: TGTGCCAGCAGCCCGGGGGCCAGGACAGTCCAAGAGACCCAGTACTTC; CDR3: CASSPGARTVQETQYF
size: -; J: TRBJ2-7; V: TRBV20-1; D: -; length: 15; DNA: TGCAGTGCTAGTGATCGGTCAGGACCTTCCTACGAGCAGTACTTC; CDR3: CSASDRSGPSYEQYF
size: -; J: TRBJ2-7; V: TRBV18; D: -; length: 13; DNA: TGTGCCAGCTCACTCCGGGACTCGGAAGAGCAGTACTTC; CDR3: CASSLRDSEEQYF
size: -; J: TRBJ2-1; V: TRBV7-8; D: -; length: 11; DNA: TGTGCCAGCAGCTCTCTGGATGAGCAGTTCTTC; CDR3: CASSSLDEQFF
size: -; J: TRBJ1-2; V: TRBV4-2; D: -; length: 12; DNA: TGTGCCAGCAGCCAAGCGGAGTTGGGCTACACCTTC; CDR3: CASSQAELGYTF
size: -; J: TRBJ2-3; V: TRBV29-1; D: TRBD1; length: 15; DNA: TGCAGCGTTGAACGGCAGGGGGCTTTCACAGATACGCAGTATTTT; CDR3: CSVERQGAFTDTQYF
size: -; J: TRBJ1-5; V: TRBV12-3/TRBV12-4; D: -; length: 16; DNA: TGTGCCAGCAGTTATGGGACGATAAAAAGCAATCAGCCCCAGCATTTT; CDR3: CASSYGTIKSNQPQHF
size: once; J: TRBJ1-1; V: TRBV12-3/TRBV12-4; D: -; length: 15; DNA: TGTGCCAGCCACTACCGAGAACCCGGAGGCACTGAAGCTTTCTTT; CDR3: CASHYREPGGTEAFF
size: few; J: TRBJ2-3; V: TRBV7-3; D: TRBD1; length: 14; DNA: TGTGCCAGCAGCCCGGGGACAGGCACCGATACGCAGTATTTT; CDR3: CASSPGTGTDTQYF
size: -; J: TRBJ1-6; V: TRBV6-6; D: -; length: 15; DNA: TGTGCCAGCAGTTACTCCGACAGTTCCCCTTTGGCCCTCCACTTT; CDR3: CASSYSDSSPLALHF
size: -; J: TRBJ1-2; V: TRBV12-3/TRBV12-4; D: -; length: 16; DNA: TGTGCCAGCAGTCCTGGGGGCGGGACCGTCCAAGGTGGCTACACCTTC; CDR3: CASSPGGGTVQGGYTF
size: -; J: TRBJ2-1; V: TRBV9; D: -; length: 16; DNA: TGTGCCAGCAGCCCCTTGGGTCCCGGGGGCTACAATGAGCAGTTCTTC; CDR3: CASSPLGPGGYNEQFF
size: -; J: TRBJ2-3; V: TRBV9; D: TRBD1; length: 17; DNA: TGTGCCAGCAGCGTAGCGGGGACAGGGGGCCGGACAGATACGCAGTATTTT; CDR3: CASSVAGTGGRTDTQYF
size: -; J: TRBJ1-1; V: TRBV12-3/TRBV12-4; D: -; length: 14; DNA: TGTGCCAGCAGTTTTGAGGACAGGAACACTGAAGCTTTCTTT; CDR3: CASSFEDRNTEAFF
size: -; J: TRBJ2-3; V: TRBV3-1; D: TRBD1; length: 14; DNA: TGTGCCAGCAAGAGGAAGGGGGCTACAGATACGCAGTATTTT; CDR3: CASKRKGATDTQYF
size: -; J: TRBJ1-1; V: TRBV11-3; D: -; length: 12; DNA: TGTGCCAGCAGCTTAGGGGCGACAAAAGCTTTCTTT; CDR3: CASSLGATKAFF